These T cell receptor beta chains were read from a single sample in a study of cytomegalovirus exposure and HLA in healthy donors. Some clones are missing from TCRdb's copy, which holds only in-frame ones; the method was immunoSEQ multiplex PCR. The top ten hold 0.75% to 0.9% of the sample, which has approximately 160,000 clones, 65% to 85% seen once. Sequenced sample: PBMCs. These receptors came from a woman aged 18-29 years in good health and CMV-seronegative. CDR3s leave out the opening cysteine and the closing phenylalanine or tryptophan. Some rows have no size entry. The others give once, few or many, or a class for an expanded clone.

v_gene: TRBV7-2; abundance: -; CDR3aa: ASSFGTAEVYEQY
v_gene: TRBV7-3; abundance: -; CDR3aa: ASSPRQGLDTQY
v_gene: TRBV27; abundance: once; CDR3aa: ASSLGGSSYEQY
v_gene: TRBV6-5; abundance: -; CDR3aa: ASSYGDNEQF
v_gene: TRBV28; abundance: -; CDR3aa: ASSLFPKLAIVSNEQF
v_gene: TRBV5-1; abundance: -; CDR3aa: ASSENSGTPYNEQF
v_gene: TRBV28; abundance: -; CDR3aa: ASSTRTSGTDTQY
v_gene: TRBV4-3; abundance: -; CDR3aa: ASSQERRDEQF
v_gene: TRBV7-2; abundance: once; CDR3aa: ASSPAGGGTQY
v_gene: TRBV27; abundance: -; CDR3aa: ASSPGLPLETQY
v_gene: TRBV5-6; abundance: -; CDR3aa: ASSPEDSSYEQY
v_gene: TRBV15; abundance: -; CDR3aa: ATSRNLGVRETQY
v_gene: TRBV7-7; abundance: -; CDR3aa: ASRREGQSGELF